The rows below give T cell receptor beta chains drawn from one sample of a study of T cell repertoires in cytomegalovirus infection. TCRdb redid the calling of the reads with MiXCR, one entry per CDR3 protein. Here the sample spans over 200,000 distinct CDR3 sequences, roughly 13% being singletons. The specimen was PBMCs. The receptors stem from a human donor in good health (CMV status not recorded). Some clones in this sample may be carry-over from other donors' samples. Each CDR3 is given with its conserved first and last residue. A D gene is named only where the DNA matches it firmly. Size tells how often a clone was seen (once, few, many) or the class of an expanded clone, and some rows leave it out.

clone_size	d_call	v_call	cdr3_length	j_call	cdr3_nt	cdr3_aa
many	TRBD1	TRBV7-2	14	TRBJ1-4	TGTGCCAGCAGCTTAGGACAGGGCGGTGAAAAACTGTTTTTT	CASSLGQGGEKLFF
many	-	TRBV20-1	12	TRBJ2-4	TGCAGTGCTAGACCAGCCAAAAACATTCAGTACTTC	CSARPAKNIQYF
-	TRBD2	TRBV28	16	TRBJ2-1	TGTGCCAGCAGTTTTTTTAGCGGGAGCCCGGGGGGCGAGCAGTTCTTC	CASSFFSGSPGGEQFF
many	-	TRBV7-2	13	TRBJ2-5	TGTGCCAGCAGCTTAGAGGTCTCGCGGGAAGGGCCTTTC	CASSLEVSREGPF
-	-	TRBV20-1	14	TRBJ2-1	TGCAGTGCTAGCGCGGATAGCTCCTACAATGAGCAGTTCTTC	CSASADSSYNEQFF
few	-	TRBV7-3	15	TRBJ2-1	TGTGCCAGCAGCTACGGACTGGGTTTATACAATGAGCAGTTCTTC	CASSYGLGLYNEQFF
few	-	TRBV29-1	13	TRBJ2-5	TGCAGCGTTGTCGACAGTCGGGAGGAGACCCAGTACTTC	CSVVDSREETQYF
few	-	TRBV29-1	14	TRBJ2-6	TGCAGCGTTGCCGCAGGGGTCGGGGCCAACGTCCTGACTTTC	CSVAAGVGANVLTF
few	-	TRBV4-1	15	TRBJ1-2	TGCGCCAGCAGCCCTAATGAACAGAGTAACTATGGCTACACCTTC	CASSPNEQSNYGYTF
few	-	TRBV7-6	16	TRBJ2-7	TGTGCCAGCAGCCCTCTGGGCGGGACAGTAGAACGCGAGCAGTACTTC	CASSPLGGTVEREQYF
-	TRBD1	TRBV20-1	15	TRBJ1-5	TGCAGTGCTCGACAGGGACCCGAGGGAAATCAGCCCCAGCATTTT	CSARQGPEGNQPQHF
-	-	TRBV20-1	13	TRBJ2-7	TGCAGTGCTAGAGTTTTACAGGTCTACGAGCAGTACTTC	CSARVLQVYEQYF